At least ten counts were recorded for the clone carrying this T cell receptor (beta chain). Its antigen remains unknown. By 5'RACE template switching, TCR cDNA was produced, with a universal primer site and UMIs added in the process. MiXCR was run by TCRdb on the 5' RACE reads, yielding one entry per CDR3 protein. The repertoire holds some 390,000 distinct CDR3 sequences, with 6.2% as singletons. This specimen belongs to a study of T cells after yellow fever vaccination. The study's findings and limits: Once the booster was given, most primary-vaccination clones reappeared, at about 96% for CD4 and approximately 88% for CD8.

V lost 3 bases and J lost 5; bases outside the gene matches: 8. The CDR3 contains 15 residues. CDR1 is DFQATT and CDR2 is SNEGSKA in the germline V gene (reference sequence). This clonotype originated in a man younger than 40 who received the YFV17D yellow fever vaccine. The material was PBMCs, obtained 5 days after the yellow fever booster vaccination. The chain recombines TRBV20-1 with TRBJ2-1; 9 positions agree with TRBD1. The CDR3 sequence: CSASPTGGLHNEQFF. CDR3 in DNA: TGCAGTGCTAGCCCGACAGGGGGGCTTCACAATGAGCAGTTCTTC.